These 7 T cell receptor beta chains came from one sample sequenced in a study of blood T cell repertoires in COVID-19. Produced via immunoSEQ multiplex PCR; TCRdb's table is partial and in-frame only. The sample records over 65,000 clones, 80% to 90% being singletons. Sequenced input: peripheral blood. These TCRs come from a man between 50 and 59 years old with active or convalescent COVID-19.

V and J are TRBV7-9 and TRBJ1-2; D ambiguous. The CDR3 has 16 residues. V lost 6 bases, J lost 5 bases, and 22 bases lay in between. Germline CDR1 is SEHNR and CDR2 is FQNEAQ (reference sequence). This CDR3 reads CASSSFRLTEHYGYTF. CDR3 DNA sequence: TGTGCCAGCAGTTCCTTTAGGCTAACAGAACATTATGGCTACACCTTC.

J is TRBJ2-3 and V is TRBV4-2; 9 bases fit TRBD2. Germline V lookup: CDR1 LGHNA, CDR2 YNFKEQ. J was trimmed by 3 bases and V by 4 bases; bases with no gene match: 2. The CDR3 consists of 14 residues. This CDR3 is CASSRLAETDTQYF. In nucleotides, the CDR3 is TGTGCCAGCAGCCGACTAGCGGAAACAGATACGCAGTATTTT.

The chain employs TRBV19 and TRBJ2-7, with D maybe TRBD1 (5 bases). Trimming pared 3 bases from V and 6 bases from J, leaving 12 bases between. In germline, CDR1 is LNHDA, CDR2 SQIVND (reference sequence). The CDR3 totals 13 residues. CDR3 sequence: CASSIMQGSEQYF. For the CDR3, the DNA is TGTGCCAGTAGTATTATGCAGGGCAGCGAGCAGTACTTC.

This sequence joins TRBV3-1 (or the pseudogene TRBV3-2) and TRBJ1-1, with 12 bases lining up with TRBD1. The V gene end was trimmed by 4 bases and the J gene end by 6 bases; junction bases not matched to a gene: 9. Germline V gives CDR1 LGHDT, CDR2 YNNKEL (reference sequence). The CDR3 is made up of 16 amino acids. The CDR3 region has the DNA TGTGCCAGCAGCCCCCCGGGACAGGGGGCGAAGGCTGAAGCTTTCTTT. Its translation is CASSPPGQGAKAEAFF.

This rearrangement joins TRBV30 to TRBJ1-2; a possible D gene is TRBD1 (5 bases). The germline CDR1 and CDR2 sequences are GTSNPN and SVGIG (reference sequence). V was shortened by 3 bases and J by 2 bases, with 10 bases between the two germline ends. The CDR3 is 13 amino acids. The CDR3 coding sequence is TGTGCCTGGAGGAAGGGGCCCAACTATGGCTACACCTTC. Amino acid sequence: CAWRKGPNYGYTF.

The chain joins TRBV10-2 to TRBJ2-3; TRBD2 is a possible D gene (6 bases). The CDR3 loop spans 15 amino acids. The germline CDR1 and CDR2 sequences are WSHSY and SAAADI. The V end was cut by 4 bases, the J end by 2 bases, with 13 bases between. The CDR3 region has the DNA TGCGCCAGCAGTGGTACGGGACTCCTCACAGATACGCAGTATTTT. It is translated as CASSGTGLLTDTQYF.

The rearrangement joins TRBV20-1 to TRBJ2-7; D is possibly TRBD1 (7 bases). CDR1 is DFQATT, CDR2 SNEGSKA, per germline (reference sequence). Trimming left V 6 bases short and J 2 bases short, with 20 bases between. The length of the CDR3 is 15 residues. CDR3 loop: CSASPTGRRTYEQYF. CDR3 coding DNA: TGCAGTGCCAGTCCGACAGGGAGGAGGACCTACGAGCAGTACTTC.